The 10 T cell receptor beta chains below all came from one sample that was sequenced in a study of cytomegalovirus exposure and HLA in healthy donors. This table comes from immunoSEQ multiplex PCR, and its TCRdb copy is limited to in-frame clones, with some not included. The top ten hold roughly 2.1% of the sample, which has some 84,000 clones, approximately 91% seen once. The sample taken for sequencing was PBMCs. These receptors were obtained from a young man in good health and CMV-seronegative.

V usage is TRBV5-1 and J usage is TRBJ2-1; TRBD1 is a possible D gene (6 bases). The CDR3 length is 14 residues. The germline V gene encodes CDR1 SGHRS and CDR2 YFSETQ. V was pared by 2 bases and J by 4 bases, with 10 bases between. This chain's CDR3 is CASSLGGRYNEQFF. The DNA for the CDR3 is TGCGCCAGCAGCTTAGGGGGACGTTACAATGAGCAGTTCTTC.

The genes are TRBV14 and TRBJ2-7; TRBD2 aligns across 12 bases. The CDR3 sequence is 17 residues long. V lost 1 base and J lost 5; bases outside the gene matches: 9. The germline gives CDR1 SGHDN, CDR2 FVKESK. CDR3 in DNA: TGTGCCAGCAGCCAAGGTGTCCCGACTAGCGGGAGCCACGAGCAGTACTTC. As protein: CASSQGVPTSGSHEQYF.

In this sample, this clone turned up a few times. The V call is TRBV6-8, the J call TRBJ2-7, with a weak D call TRBD1 (6 bases). V gave up 6 bases and J gave up 0 bases, with 27 bases separating them. The CDR3 spans 19 residues. Germline V CDR1 and CDR2: MNHGY, SAAAGT. The DNA for the CDR3 is TGTGCCAGCAGCCTCCTCGGACCCATACAGGGTTTGAGCTCCTACGAGCAGTACTTC. Encoded protein: CASSLLGPIQGLSSYEQYF.

In its sample, this clone was seen a few times. V gene TRBV5-1 combines with J gene TRBJ2-7, with 7 bases identical to TRBD1. V trimming: 3 bases; J trimming: 9 bases; junction bases outside the gene matches: 9. CDR3 size: 13 residues. The germline V gene encodes CDR1 SGHRS and CDR2 YFSETQ. The CDR3 is CASSSYRGGGQYF. The CDR3 DNA sequence: TGCGCCAGCAGCTCTTACAGGGGCGGTGGGCAGTACTTC.

The chain is built from TRBV15 and TRBJ1-5; D unresolved. Germline lookup yields CDR1 LNHNV and CDR2 YYDKDF (reference sequence). The CDR3 consists of 16 residues. Trimming cost V 3 bases and J 2 bases, with 14 bases left between them. The CDR3 DNA follows: TGTGCCACCAGCAGCCTCCGGGATACGGGCAATCAGCCCCAGCATTTT. Protein product: CATSSLRDTGNQPQHF.

The chain employs TRBV7-2 and TRBJ2-7; maybe TRBD2 (6 bases). The CDR3 is made up of 14 amino acids. Trimming took 5 bases from V and 3 from J, leaving 14 bases between them. Germline CDR1 SGHTA, CDR2 FQGNSA. The CDR3 spells CASSISYGGYEQYF. For the CDR3, the DNA is TGTGCCAGCAGCATATCATACGGGGGCTACGAGCAGTACTTC. The full variable domain, rest sourced from reference TRBV7-2 and TRBJ2-7, is GAGVSQSPSNKVTEKGKDVELRCDPISGHTALYWYRQSLGQGLEFLIYFQGNSAPDKSGLPSDRFSAERTGGSVSTLTIQRTQQEDSAVYLCASSISYGGYEQYFGPGTRLTVT.

This clone is a singleton in its sample. The chain recombines TRBV19 with TRBJ2-5; D gene unclear. The CDR3 extends over 13 amino acids. The germline V and J ends were trimmed by 6 bases and 4 bases, with 12 bases remaining between them. Germline V gene sequence: CDR1 LNHDA, CDR2 SQIVND (reference sequence). The DNA of the CDR3 is TGTGCCAGTAGGCTACCTCCCTCAGAGACCCAGTACTTC. It codes for CASRLPPSETQYF.

The chain recombines TRBV27 with TRBJ1-1; D gene unclear. Trimming shortened V by 5 bases and J by 8 bases, and 15 bases separated the two germline ends. The length of the CDR3 is 13 residues. Germline CDR1 is MNHEY and CDR2 is SMNVEV (reference sequence). CDR3 nucleotides: TGTGCCAGCAGTCCCTCGTCCGGGTTAGAAGCTTTCTTT. This encodes CASSPSSGLEAFF.

The chain combines TRBV11-3 with TRBJ2-2; the match to TRBD1 covers 11 bases. This CDR3 spans 19 amino acids. CDR1 is SGHNT, CDR2 YENEEA, per germline. J gave up 5 bases and V 1 base, and 12 bases lay outside the gene matches. The CDR3 DNA reads as TGTGCCAGCAGCTTAGGGTGGACAGGGGGCGACCATTCGACCGGGGAGCTGTTTTTT. It specifies CASSLGWTGGDHSTGELFF.

This clone appeared a single time. The chain uses TRBV10-1 and TRBJ2-7; 10 bases line up with TRBD1. V lost 5 bases and J lost 0; bases outside the gene matches: 4. The CDR3 covers 15 residues. Germline CDR1 is WNHNN and CDR2 is SYGVQD (reference sequence). CDR3 sequence: CASSTWTGGSYEQYF. As DNA, the CDR3 is TGCGCCAGCAGTACCTGGACAGGGGGCTCCTACGAGCAGTACTTC.